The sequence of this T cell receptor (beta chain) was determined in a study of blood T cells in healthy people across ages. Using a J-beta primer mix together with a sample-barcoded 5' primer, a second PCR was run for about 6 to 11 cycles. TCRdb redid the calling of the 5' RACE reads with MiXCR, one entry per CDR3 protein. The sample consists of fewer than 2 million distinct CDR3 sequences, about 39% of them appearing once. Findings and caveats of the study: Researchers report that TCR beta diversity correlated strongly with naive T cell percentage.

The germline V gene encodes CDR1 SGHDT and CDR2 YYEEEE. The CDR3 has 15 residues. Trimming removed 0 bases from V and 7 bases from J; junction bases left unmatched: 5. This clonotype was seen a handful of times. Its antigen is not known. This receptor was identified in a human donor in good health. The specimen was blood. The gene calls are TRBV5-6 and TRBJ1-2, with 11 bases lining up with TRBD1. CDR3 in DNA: TGTGCCAGCAGCTTGGCCGGGACAGGGGGATTTGGCTACACCTTC. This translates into CASSLAGTGGFGYTF. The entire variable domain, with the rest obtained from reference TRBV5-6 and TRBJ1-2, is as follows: DAGVTQSPTHLIKTRGQQVTLRCSPKSGHDTVSWYQQALGQGPQFIFQYYEEEERQRGNFPDRFSGHQFPNYSSELNVNALLLGDSALYLCASSLAGTGGFGYTFGSGTRLTVV.